This entry lists 26 T cell receptor beta chains sequenced from one sample in a study of vaccination and CD4 T cells after COVID-19. Time point in this sample: late sampling 161 to 241 days after vaccination in a few convalescent patients. TCRdb passed the PCR reads through MiXCR, listing each CDR3 protein once. The sample includes just over 35,000 distinct CDR3 sequences, 36% of them seen just once. Sequencing used CD4+ T cells from blood, obtained about 7 months after SARS-CoV-2 vaccination. Receptors originate from a human donor who had recovered from COVID-19.

This chain joins TRBV7-3 and TRBJ1-1; maybe TRBD1 (5 bases). Germline loops: CDR1 SGHTA, CDR2 FQGTGA. The CDR3 has 13 amino acids. V was pared by 4 bases and J by 3 bases, with 9 bases between. The CDR3 DNA sequence: TGTGCCAGCAGCTCACAGGCTGACACTGAAGCTTTCTTT. Protein product: CASSSQADTEAFF.

This clonotype was counted between two and nine times. V and J are TRBV28 and TRBJ1-2; D call uncertain. Germline lookup yields CDR1 MDHEN and CDR2 SYDVKM. The CDR3 contains 11 residues. CDR3 loop: CVSTDNYGYTF. The CDR3 DNA follows: TGTGTCTCCACCGATAACTATGGCTACACCTTC.

This clonotype was seen more than once but under ten times. V is TRBV6-1 and J is TRBJ2-7; tentatively, D is TRBD1 (6 bases). Germline V gene sequence: CDR1 MNHNS, CDR2 SASEGT. V lost 8 bases to trimming and J lost 0 bases, with 23 bases between them. The CDR3 is 17 residues long. For the CDR3, the DNA is TGTGCCAGCGGCCGAATAGGGACATTTACCACCTCCTACGAGCAGTACTTC. This sequence encodes CASGRIGTFTTSYEQYF.

This clonotype was seen a handful of times. This chain connects TRBV28 to TRBJ2-5; 8 positions agree with TRBD1. Germline CDR1 MDHEN, CDR2 SYDVKM. The V gene end was trimmed by 6 bases and the J gene end by 5 bases; junction bases not matched to a gene: 14. The CDR3 runs 16 residues. The CDR3 here is CASSAGGAGGRETQYF. The CDR3, as DNA: TGTGCCAGCAGCGCAGGGGGCGCTGGGGGTCGGGAGACCCAGTACTTC.

The chain combines TRBV20-1 with TRBJ2-3; 9 bases match TRBD2. Germline CDR1 is DFQATT and CDR2 is SNEGSKA (reference sequence). V lost 2 bases to trimming and J lost 2 bases; unmatched junction nucleotides: 14. CDR3 length: 18 amino acids. CDR3: CSARYGTAASGITDTQYF. CDR3 DNA sequence: TGCAGTGCTAGATACGGGACCGCGGCTAGCGGGATCACAGATACGCAGTATTTT.

This clonotype is classed as medium-sized. The gene calls are TRBV6-1 and TRBJ2-2; 9 nucleotides align to TRBD1. V shed 4 bases and J 0 bases; nucleotides not matched to a gene: 3. There are 16 residues in the CDR3. Germline V lookup: CDR1 MNHNS, CDR2 SASEGT. Written as DNA, the CDR3 is TGTGCCAGCAGTGGGACAGGGGACGCGAACACCGGGGAGCTGTTTTTT. Its translation is CASSGTGDANTGELFF.

The V call is TRBV5-5, the J call TRBJ2-5; a weak D match, TRBD1 (6 bases). The length of the CDR3 is 13 residues. V was cut by 2 bases and J by 7 bases, with 12 bases left in between. Germline loops: CDR1 SGHKS, CDR2 YYEKEE (reference sequence). In DNA form, the CDR3 reads TGTGCCAGCAGCTTTGACAGGAGAGGGACCCAGTACTTC. Translating gives CASSFDRRGTQYF.

The V and J genes are TRBV27 and TRBJ1-1, with a possible D match to TRBD1 (5 bases). The length of the CDR3 is 12 residues. V lost 8 bases and J 1 base, leaving 8 bases between the germline ends. From germline, CDR1 is MNHEY and CDR2 SMNVEV (reference sequence). CDR3 residues: CASWGGNTEAFF. CDR3 DNA sequence: TGTGCCAGCTGGGGGGGGAACACTGAAGCTTTCTTT.

This clonotype turned up a few times. This chain uses TRBV28 with TRBJ2-2; D gene ambiguous. From germline, CDR1 is MDHEN and CDR2 SYDVKM. V was trimmed by 8 bases and J by 2 bases, leaving 12 bases between them. CDR3 length: 14 amino acids. DNA for the CDR3: TGTGCCAGCGTACATGCCGGAAACACCGGGGAGCTGTTTTTT. Residues: CASVHAGNTGELFF.

This chain's CDR3 is CASSYRGRGYEQFF. CDR3 nucleotides: TGTGCCAGCAGTTACAGGGGACGGGGGTATGAGCAGTTCTTC. The gene calls are TRBV27 and TRBJ2-1; D is possibly TRBD1 (7 bases). The CDR3 extends over 14 amino acids. V lost 4 bases, J lost 8 bases, and 15 bases lay in between. Germline loops: CDR1 MNHEY, CDR2 SMNVEV (reference sequence).

The CDR3 reads CASSSLPPTLGELYEQYF. The CDR3 region has the DNA TGTGCCAGCAGCAGCCTCCCGCCTACTCTCGGGGAGCTATACGAGCAGTACTTC. V is TRBV6-1 and J is TRBJ2-7, with a possible D match to TRBD2 (5 bases). The CDR3 sequence is 18 residues long. The germline CDR1 and CDR2 sequences are MNHNS and SASEGT. V lost 6 bases and J 4 bases, leaving 28 bases between the germline ends.

J is TRBJ2-7 and V is TRBV19; 9 bases agree with TRBD1. Trimming removed 3 bases from V and 6 bases from J; junction bases left unmatched: 3. CDR3 length: 13 residues. The germline CDR1 and CDR2 sequences are LNHDA and SQIVND (reference sequence). CDR3 in amino acids: CASSIGTGTEQYF. For the CDR3, the DNA is TGTGCCAGTAGTATCGGGACAGGGACCGAGCAGTACTTC.

This clonotype has only a few counts. This chain uses TRBV5-4 with TRBJ2-7, with D perhaps assigned TRBD1 or TRBD2 (6 bases each). CDR1 is SGHNT, CDR2 YYREEE, per germline (reference sequence). Trimming pared 4 bases from V and 3 bases from J, leaving 14 bases between. The CDR3 spans 14 residues. CDR3 in DNA: TGTGCCAGCAGCAACGGGGGCTTAGGCTACGAGCAGTACTTC. Its translation: CASSNGGLGYEQYF. Using reference TRBV5-4 and TRBJ2-7 for the parts outside the CDR3, the full variable domain is ETGVTQSPTHLIKTRGQQVTLRCSSQSGHNTVSWYQQALGQGPQFIFQYYREEENGRGNFPPRFSGLQFPNYSSELNVNALELDDSALYLCASSNGGLGYEQYFGPGTRLTVT.

V is TRBV19 and J is TRBJ2-5; maybe TRBD2 (6 bases). Trimming took off 3 bases at V and 2 bases at J, with 13 bases between the two ends. CDR1 LNHDA and CDR2 SQIVND come from the germline V gene (reference sequence). The CDR3 is 15 amino acids. The CDR3 sequence: CASSIGGWGQETQYF. The CDR3 DNA sequence: TGTGCCAGTAGTATCGGGGGATGGGGTCAAGAGACCCAGTACTTC.

This clonotype was seen only a few times. The V and J genes are TRBV7-2 and TRBJ2-3; 10 positions match TRBD2. CDR3 length: 17 amino acids. Germline V gene lookup returns CDR1 SGHTA and CDR2 FQGNSA. Trimming took 4 bases from V and 6 from J; bases not matched to a gene: 13. Written as DNA, the CDR3 is TGTGCCAGCAGCTCTCCAGCGGGAGGGGGTAGGATCGATACGCAGTATTTT. Its translation: CASSSPAGGGRIDTQYF.

Turning to this clonotype: Germline is not matched at one junction end, which may reflect a read error. The chain employs TRBV29-1 and TRBJ2-5; TRBD2 matches 13 bases. The germline gives CDR1 SQVTM, CDR2 ANQGSEA. The CDR3 consists of 15 residues. CDR3 sequence reads: CSVEGTSGSGETQHF. The CDR3 coding sequence is TGCAGCGTTGAAGGGACTAGCGGGAGTGGGGAGACCCAGCACTTC. Looking up the rest from reference TRBV29-1 and TRBJ2-5 gives the full variable domain: SAVISQKPSRDICQRGTSLTIQCQVDSQVTMMFWYRQQPGQSLTLIATANQGSEATYESGFVIDKFPISRPNLTFSTLTVSNMSPEDSSIYLCSVEGTSGSGETQHFGPGTRLLVL.

This clonotype was seen a handful of times. J is TRBJ1-1 and V is TRBV6-1; 8 nucleotides agree with TRBD1. The CDR3 has 13 amino acids. Germline CDR1 and CDR2: MNHNS and SASEGT. J gave up 3 bases and V 7 bases, and 4 bases lay outside the gene matches. The CDR3 spells CASTSTGDTEAFF. The CDR3 bases are TGTGCCAGCACCTCGACAGGGGACACTGAAGCTTTCTTT.

The rearrangement links TRBV19 to TRBJ1-2, with D possibly matching TRBD1 (5 bases). CDR1 and CDR2 (germline): LNHDA, SQIVND (reference sequence). This CDR3 is built from 12 residues. V was pared by 7 bases and J by 7 bases, with 13 bases between. The CDR3 spells CASTSGGFGYTF. CDR3 nucleotide sequence: TGTGCCAGTACCTCGGGGGGGTTTGGCTACACCTTC.

This sequence joins TRBV10-3 and TRBJ2-1, with D maybe TRBD1 (6 bases). CDR3 size: 15 residues. Germline V lookup: CDR1 ENHRY, CDR2 SYGVKD. V lost 4 bases and J 7 bases, leaving 17 bases between the germline ends. The CDR3 DNA is TGTGCCATCAGTGTGTCAGGGGCCGAAGGTAATGAGCAGTTCTTC. This sequence encodes CAISVSGAEGNEQFF.

This chain joins TRBV20-1 and TRBJ2-5; D unresolved. Trimming stripped 2 bases from V and 3 bases from J, with 13 bases between. The CDR3 contains 14 residues. Germline CDR1 is DFQATT and CDR2 is SNEGSKA (reference sequence). CDR3: CSARSRDQKETQYF. Written as DNA, the CDR3 is TGCAGTGCTAGATCTAGAGACCAAAAAGAGACCCAGTACTTC.

The J gene is TRBJ2-1, the V gene TRBV7-2; 9 nucleotides match TRBD2. Germline CDR1 SGHTA, CDR2 FQGNSA. The V gene end was trimmed by 4 bases and the J gene end by 3 bases; junction bases not matched to a gene: 4. CDR3 length: 15 residues. The CDR3 nucleotides read TGTGCCAGCAGCTCCGGGACTAGCTACTACAATGAGCAGTTCTTC. Its translation: CASSSGTSYYNEQFF. The variable domain in full, with the rest retrieved from reference TRBV7-2 and TRBJ2-1, is GAGVSQSPSNKVTEKGKDVELRCDPISGHTALYWYRQSLGQGLEFLIYFQGNSAPDKSGLPSDRFSAERTGGSVSTLTIQRTQQEDSAVYLCASSSGTSYYNEQFFGPGTRLTVL.

The chain couples TRBV5-4 to TRBJ2-5, with 7 positions matching TRBD2. Trimming removed 4 bases from V and 3 bases from J; junction bases left unmatched: 6. Germline V gene lookup returns CDR1 SGHNT and CDR2 YYREEE (reference sequence). This CDR3 contains 14 residues. The CDR3 sequence is CASSIGDYKETQYF. CDR3 coding DNA: TGTGCCAGCAGCATAGGGGACTACAAAGAGACCCAGTACTTC.

The J gene is TRBJ1-1, the V gene TRBV29-1; a possible D gene is TRBD1 (6 bases). Germline V gives CDR1 SQVTM, CDR2 ANQGSEA. V was cut by 0 bases and J by 3 bases, with 17 bases left in between. The CDR3 sequence is 16 residues long. CDR3 in DNA: TGCAGCGTTGAAGATCAGTGGGGGGGGCAGGACACTGAAGCTTTCTTT. This sequence encodes CSVEDQWGGQDTEAFF.

About this clonotype itself: This may come from a read error, since a much larger clone is one base off. The V gene is TRBV6-5, the J gene TRBJ2-1; unclear D gene. V lost 4 bases to trimming and J lost 5 bases, with 9 bases between them. This CDR3 is built from 13 residues. CDR1 and CDR2 (germline): MNHEY, SVGAGI. The CDR3 DNA reads TGTGCCAGCAGTTCGCAACCGCACAATGAGCAGTTCTTC. Amino acid sequence: CASSSQPHNEQFF.

CDR3 in amino acids: CASRLTTGPYNEQFF. Here the CDR3 DNA reads TGTGCCAGCAGACTTACGACAGGGCCCTACAATGAGCAGTTCTTC. The V and J genes are TRBV2 and TRBJ2-1, with TRBD1 identical over 7 bases. This CDR3 spans 15 amino acids. Germline-derived CDR1 and CDR2 are SNHLY and FYNNEI. J lost 2 bases, V lost 6 bases, and 7 bases had no gene match.

The rearrangement links TRBV20-1 to TRBJ2-3; D is uncertain. The germline V gene encodes CDR1 DFQATT and CDR2 SNEGSKA (reference sequence). The CDR3 spans 11 residues. The V end lost 5 bases, the J end lost 3 bases, and 6 bases lay between the germline ends. The CDR3 spells CSARATDTQYF. CDR3 DNA sequence: TGCAGTGCTCGTGCTACAGATACGCAGTATTTT.